The sequence of this T cell receptor (beta chain) was determined in a study of T cell responses to AZD1222 COVID-19 vaccine. Study background: Pooling of second doses given at about 4 or about 12 weeks was done.

Study outcomes and limitations: Spike-specific TCRs gained breadth and depth after people received two AZD1222 doses. Clonal diversity was possibly underestimated, and the donors were mostly white British, with more females. The study identified only five to seven AZD1222 recipients as seropositive at baseline.

The CDR3 contains 15 residues. Losses at the gene ends were 1 base for V and 6 bases for J; bases not matched to a gene: 5. Germline assignment: CDR1 SGHNT and CDR2 YENEEA. TCRdb's table, derived via immunoSEQ multiplex PCR, lists solely in-frame clones and lacks some. The sample has about 66,000 clones, about 88% seen once. On this clone itself: Its target is unknown.

The sequenced sample was peripheral blood, obtained on day 0 of AZD1222 vaccination. This sequence joins TRBV11-3 and TRBJ2-3; 9 bases match TRBD2. The TCR comes from an adult in good health. The CDR3 loop is CASSLGAGGGDTQYF. As DNA, the CDR3 is TGTGCCAGCAGCTTAGGAGCGGGAGGAGGGGATACGCAGTATTTT.